This TCR beta chain was identified in a study of beta chain features in type 1 diabetes. CDR1 is SGHNT, CDR2 YYREEE, per germline (reference sequence). This CDR3 comprises 17 residues. J gave up 3 bases and V 5 bases, and 7 bases lay outside the gene matches. All of the isolated RNA was reverse transcribed, so expressed TCRB transcripts were sequenced. The average read count of naive, central memory and regulatory T cell samples was around 3.8 million. The protocol was immunoSEQ multiplex PCR, while the TCRdb copy is restricted to in-frame clones and leaves out a portion. The profile covers about 210,000 clones, with under 13% appearing a single time and about 1.2% taken by the ten largest. Sorting of CD4+ naive, central memory, regulatory and stem cell-like memory cells was performed via CD45RO/CCR7/CD25/CD127/CD95/CD27.

The sequencing input was central memory CD4+ T cells from blood. This clonotype was obtained from a man aged 18-30 years in good health. The chain employs TRBV5-4 and TRBJ2-2; TRBD2 aligns across 13 bases. The CDR3 DNA sequence: TGTGCCAGCAGTACTGGACTAGCGGGAGTTCACACCGGGGAGCTGTTTTTT. This codes for CASSTGLAGVHTGELFF. Full variable domain (outside the CDR3, taken from reference TRBV5-4 and TRBJ2-2): ETGVTQSPTHLIKTRGQQVTLRCSSQSGHNTVSWYQQALGQGPQFIFQYYREEENGRGNFPPRFSGLQFPNYSSELNVNALELDDSALYLCASSTGLAGVHTGELFFGEGSRLTVL.